Each of the 25 T cell receptor beta chains below was sequenced from the same sample in a study of read filtering for tumor transcriptome and immune sequencing. Molecular barcoded adaptors covering alpha/delta and beta/gamma chains were used on about 0.4 ug RNA. TCRdb re-derived calls from the reads in MiXCR, one entry per CDR3 protein. The data contain some 140,000 distinct CDR3 sequences, roughly 13% of them seen just once; the ten biggest clones take up just under 8.5%. Sequences were obtained from a population of CD138-negative cells sorted from bone marrow. These receptors originate from a donor at least 40 years old with multiple myeloma.

This clonotype was counted at least ten times. This sequence joins TRBV12-3 or TRBV12-4 and TRBJ2-5; TRBD2 is a possible D gene (6 bases). With 0 bases removed from V and 1 base from J, the gap between germline ends came to 12 bases. The CDR3 extends over 16 amino acids. The chain's CDR3 is CASSLALLGLQETQYF. CDR3 DNA sequence: TGTGCCAGCAGTTTAGCGCTTTTGGGACTCCAAGAGACCCAGTACTTC.

This clonotype turned up a few times. This chain joins TRBV5-1 and TRBJ2-7; TRBD1 matches at 11 bases. This CDR3 comprises 15 residues. With V trimmed by 4 bases and J by 3 bases, 6 bases remained unmatched. CDR1 and CDR2 (germline): SGHRS, YFSETQ. CDR3 sequence reads: CASSLSGTGGYEQYF. CDR3 DNA sequence: TGCGCCAGCAGCCTATCCGGGACAGGGGGCTACGAGCAGTACTTC. Full variable domain (missing parts from reference TRBV5-1 and TRBJ2-7): KAGVTQTPRYLIKTRGQQVTLSCSPISGHRSVSWYQQTPGQGLQFLFEYFSETQRNKGNFPGRFSGRQFSNSRSEMNVSTLELGDSALYLCASSLSGTGGYEQYFGPGTRLTVT.

Details on this clonotype: Given a much more abundant clone one base away, this may be a read error. The chain has TRBV24-1 and TRBJ2-5; D is unclear. The germline V gene has CDR1 KGHDR and CDR2 SFDVKD. This CDR3 region has 12 residues. The CDR3 here is CATSGIQVTQYF. The CDR3 coding sequence is TGTGCCACCAGTGGCATCCAAGTGACCCAGTACTTC.

With respect to this clonotype: A much more abundant neighbour one base away suggests this may be a read error. The chain couples TRBV25-1 to TRBJ1-5; 8 nucleotides align to TRBD1. From germline, CDR1 is MGHDK and CDR2 SYGVNS. The CDR3 runs 14 residues. The CDR3 spells CASRDTGGVWPQHF. CDR3 bases: TGTGCCAGCCGTGACACAGGGGGGGTTTGGCCCCAGCATTTT.

This clonotype was counted many times. This rearrangement joins TRBV5-1 to TRBJ2-7, with D possibly TRBD1 on 6 matching bases. The V end was cut by 0 bases, the J end by 6 bases, with 16 bases between. This CDR3 has 15 residues. Looked up from germline, CDR1 is SGHRS and CDR2 is YFSETQ. The CDR3, as DNA: TGCGCCAGCAGCTTGGAGGCAGGGGCGACGCGCGAGCAGTACTTC. Its protein product is CASSLEAGATREQYF. Using reference TRBV5-1 and TRBJ2-7 for the parts outside the CDR3, the full variable domain is KAGVTQTPRYLIKTRGQQVTLSCSPISGHRSVSWYQQTPGQGLQFLFEYFSETQRNKGNFPGRFSGRQFSNSRSEMNVSTLELGDSALYLCASSLEAGATREQYFGPGTRLTVT.

This clonotype showed up many times. The chain employs TRBV19 and TRBJ2-7; a possible D gene is TRBD1 (6 bases). The CDR3 runs to 14 residues. The V and J ends lost 5 bases and 2 bases respectively, with 13 bases between them. Germline lookup yields CDR1 LNHDA and CDR2 SQIVND (reference sequence). The CDR3 coding sequence is TGTGCCAGTAGTCCCGCCAGGGGACCCTACGAGCAGTACTTC. This sequence encodes CASSPARGPYEQYF.

This clonotype was found many times. The chain is built from TRBV12-3 or TRBV12-4 and TRBJ2-1; the match to TRBD2 covers 10 bases. Unmatched junction bases numbered 5, after V lost 6 bases and J lost 0 bases. The CDR3 loop spans 16 amino acids. The CDR3 is CASSPGLAISYNEQFF. For the CDR3, the DNA is TGTGCCAGCAGCCCGGGACTAGCGATCTCCTACAATGAGCAGTTCTTC.

On this clonotype: A single base separates this from a much larger clone, so it may be a read error. The genes are TRBV27 and TRBJ2-1; D is uncertain. V lost 2 bases, J lost 5 bases, and 13 bases lay in between. The CDR3 totals 15 residues. Germline CDR1 is MNHEY and CDR2 is SMNVEV (reference sequence). The CDR3 spells CASSLGLVLDNEQFF. The CDR3 DNA is TGTGCCAGCAGTTTAGGGTTAGTCCTTGACAATGAGCAGTTCTTC.

This clonotype was seen a few times. A much more abundant neighbour one base away suggests this may be a read error. The V and J genes are TRBV11-2 and TRBJ2-3, with 9 bases identical to TRBD2. Germline loops: CDR1 SGHAT, CDR2 FQNNGV. This CDR3 is 17 amino acids long. Trimming cost V 4 bases and J 4 bases; bases outside gene matches: 12. The CDR3 sequence is CASSSLASGTFSDTQYF. DNA for the CDR3: TGTGCCAGCAGCTCCCTGGCTAGCGGGACCTTCTCAGATACGCAGTATTTT.

This clonotype occurred many times. This chain connects TRBV29-1 to TRBJ2-3; no clear D gene. This CDR3 has 10 amino acids. Germline CDR1 and CDR2: SQVTM and ANQGSEA. Trimming shortened V by 5 bases and J by 6 bases, and 6 bases separated the two germline ends. The CDR3 spells CSVRRDTQYF. DNA for the CDR3: TGCAGCGTTCGGCGGGATACGCAGTATTTT.

This clonotype came up many times. This rearrangement joins TRBV6-5 to TRBJ2-2, with D maybe TRBD2 (5 bases). The V gene's germline CDR1 is MNHEY and CDR2 SVGAGI. The CDR3 covers 17 residues. V gave up 0 bases and J gave up 0 bases, with 11 bases separating them. The CDR3: CASSYSPSGTNTGELFF. The CDR3, as DNA: TGTGCCAGCAGTTACTCTCCGAGCGGTACGAACACCGGGGAGCTGTTTTTT.

This clonotype was seen repeatedly, ten times or more. The gene calls are TRBV6-2 or TRBV6-3 and TRBJ2-5; perhaps TRBD2 as D (5 bases). Germline CDR1 is MNHEY and CDR2 is SVGEGT. The CDR3 contains 15 residues. The V end was cut by 2 bases, the J end by 1 base, with 11 bases between. The CDR3 region is CASSYLRGRQETQYF. As DNA, the CDR3 is TGTGCCAGCAGTTACCTCAGAGGGCGCCAAGAGACCCAGTACTTC.

This clonotype occurred many times. This chain uses TRBV20-1 with TRBJ2-3; D is unclear. Trimming cost V 0 bases and J 0 bases, with 10 bases left between them. There are 15 residues in the CDR3. Per germline, CDR1 DFQATT and CDR2 SNEGSKA (reference sequence). Here the CDR3 reads CSARERPVSTDTQYF. DNA for the CDR3: TGCAGTGCTAGAGAAAGGCCAGTGAGCACAGATACGCAGTATTTT.

This chain uses TRBV4-1 with TRBJ2-1; tentatively, D is TRBD2 (5 bases). Trimming shortened V by 4 bases and J by 8 bases, and 21 bases separated the two germline ends. This CDR3 contains 16 residues. Per the germline V gene, CDR1 is MGHRA and CDR2 is YSYEKL. The CDR3 bases are TGCGCCAGCAGCCTGGGTCGTCTAGCTGATGGCGATGAGCAGTTCTTC. Amino acids: CASSLGRLADGDEQFF.

This clonotype was detected only a few times. The chain uses TRBV12-3 or TRBV12-4 and TRBJ2-3; D is unclear. The CDR3 has 11 amino acids. V lost 7 bases, J lost 2 bases, and 4 bases lay in between. The CDR3 coding sequence is TGTGCCAGCATGATCACAGATACGCAGTATTTT. Its protein product is CASMITDTQYF.

This clonotype has ten or more counts. The chain has TRBV6-5 and TRBJ2-7; D uncertain. The V end was cut by 2 bases, the J end by 2 bases, with 7 bases between. The germline gives CDR1 MNHEY, CDR2 SVGAGI. The CDR3 has 13 amino acids. The DNA for the CDR3 is TGTGCCAGCAGTTACAACTTTGCCTACGAGCAGTACTTC. Amino acids: CASSYNFAYEQYF.

This clonotype came up many times. J is TRBJ2-7 and V is TRBV20-1, with D possibly being TRBD2 (6 bases). The length of the CDR3 is 14 residues. Germline values: CDR1 DFQATT, CDR2 SNEGSKA (reference sequence). V was clipped by 3 bases and J by 3 bases, with 15 bases between them. CDR3 residues: CSASTSPIFYEQYF. CDR3 in DNA: TGCAGTGCTAGCACTAGCCCTATCTTCTACGAGCAGTACTTC.

This clonotype was seen many times. The chain employs TRBV27 and TRBJ1-5; D unclear. With 3 bases removed from V and 0 bases from J, the gap between germline ends came to 9 bases. Germline V CDR1 and CDR2: MNHEY, SMNVEV (reference sequence). The CDR3 consists of 15 residues. This CDR3 reads CASSFEGLSNQPQHF. CDR3 DNA: TGTGCCAGCAGTTTCGAAGGGCTTAGCAATCAGCCCCAGCATTTT.

This clonotype was seen many times. CDR3 sequence reads: CSAREGGGLGGTGELFF. CDR3 in DNA: TGCAGTGCTAGAGAGGGGGGGGGACTAGGTGGGACCGGGGAGCTGTTTTTT. The rearrangement uses TRBV20-1 and TRBJ2-2; TRBD2 agrees at 8 bases. Trimming at V came to 0 bases and at J to 5 bases, leaving 11 bases not matched to a gene. Looked up from germline, CDR1 is DFQATT and CDR2 is SNEGSKA (reference sequence). The CDR3 length is 17 residues.

This clonotype was detected ten times or more. The chain employs TRBV19 and TRBJ1-5, with TRBD1 matching 7 bases. V shed 7 bases and J 4 bases; nucleotides not matched to a gene: 16. The germline V gene encodes CDR1 LNHDA and CDR2 SQIVND (reference sequence). The CDR3 has 17 residues. CDR3 amino acids: CASTRGAGGSRNQPQHF. As DNA, the CDR3 is TGTGCCAGTACCCGGGGGGCAGGGGGTAGTAGGAATCAGCCCCAGCATTTT.

This clonotype appeared many times. V usage is TRBV14 and J usage is TRBJ2-1; TRBD2 aligns across 8 bases. CDR1 is SGHDN, CDR2 FVKESK, per germline. J gave up 4 bases and V 1 base, and 6 bases lay outside the gene matches. This CDR3 contains 16 residues. CDR3 sequence reads: CASSQVDGRVYNEQFF. The CDR3 region has the DNA TGTGCCAGCAGCCAAGTTGACGGGAGGGTTTACAATGAGCAGTTCTTC.

This clonotype showed up just a few times. The chain couples TRBV29-1 to TRBJ2-5; 9 nucleotides align to TRBD1. This CDR3 contains 14 residues. Trimming cost V 6 bases and J 6 bases; bases outside gene matches: 11. CDR1 is SQVTM and CDR2 is ANQGSEA in the germline V gene. The CDR3 loop reads CSVGWGTGRKTQYF. CDR3 in DNA: TGCAGCGTCGGTTGGGGGACAGGGCGGAAGACCCAGTACTTC.

Regarding this clonotype: This may stem from a read error, because a much larger clone lies one nucleotide away. Without the conserved terminal phenylalanine or tryptophan, this CDR3 likely stems from a read error. The chain couples TRBV11-1 to TRBJ1-1; unclear D gene. CDR3 size: 13 residues. CDR1 and CDR2 from the germline V gene are SGHAT and FQDESV (reference sequence). V lost 1 base and J lost 6, with 9 bases in between. As DNA, the CDR3 is TGTGCCAGCAGCTTAGGGGAGGACTCTGAAGCTTTCCTT. It translates to CASSLGEDSEAFL.

This clonotype was counted a few times. This chain uses TRBV5-6 with TRBJ2-4; 7 bases line up with TRBD2. Trimming cost V 3 bases and J 3 bases; bases outside gene matches: 6. CDR3 length equals 15 residues. The germline gives CDR1 SGHDT, CDR2 YYEEEE. The CDR3 nucleotides read TGTGCCAGCAGCTCTAGCGGTGATAACAAAAACATTCAGTACTTC. Protein sequence: CASSSSGDNKNIQYF.

This clonotype was seen repeatedly, ten times or more. The chain joins TRBV6-2 or TRBV6-3 to TRBJ1-5; TRBD1 agrees at 8 bases. V lost 8 bases, J lost 4 bases, and 4 bases stayed unmatched. Germline V gene data show CDR1 as MNHEY and CDR2 as SVGEGT. This CDR3 contains 13 residues. This CDR3 reads CASRTGRNQPQHF. The CDR3 DNA is TGTGCCAGCCGGACAGGGCGGAATCAGCCCCAGCATTTT.